This T cell receptor (beta chain) was obtained from a study of blood T cell repertoires in COVID-19. Study as a whole: Acute-phase and convalescent COVID-19 samples originated in the United States, Italy and Spain. PBMCs, B-cell-depleted T cells, or T cells were the source of the cDNA or gDNA that made up the material.

A single count supports this clone. The CDR3 extends over 13 amino acids. V shed 7 bases and J shed 2 bases, with 11 bases lying between them. Germline V gives CDR1 SGHVS, CDR2 FQNEAQ. In the source study's methods: Estimation of nucleated cell counts was performed using reference gene primer amplification. Only in-frame clones appear in the TCRdb table, and some are missing; sequencing was by immunoSEQ multiplex PCR. The DNA was the basis for D and trimming; V, J and clone size are from that table. The sample has 95,000 to 120,000 clones, 75% to 90% seen once; the top ten hold roughly 4.4%. The specimen sequenced was peripheral blood. The chain employs TRBV7-8 and TRBJ1-1; D ambiguous. The receptor comes from a woman in her forties or fifties with acute or convalescent COVID-19. Here the CDR3 reads CASNDMTNTEAFF. The CDR3 nucleotides are TGTGCCAGCAACGACATGACCAACACTGAAGCTTTCTTT. Using reference TRBV7-8 and TRBJ1-1 for the parts outside the CDR3, the full variable domain is GAGVSQSPRYKVAKRGQDVALRCDPISGHVSLFWYQQALGQGPEFLTYFQNEAQLDKSGLPSDRFFAERPEGSVSTLKIQRTQQEDSAVYLCASNDMTNTEAFFGQGTRLTVV.